The 10 T cell receptor beta chains given below trace back to one sample, sequenced in a study of blood T cell repertoires in COVID-19. Profiling relied on immunoSEQ multiplex PCR, and the TCRdb table lists in-frame clones only, not all of them. The sample yields fewer than 350,000 clones, around 86% seen once. The sequenced material came from PBMCs or T cells enriched from blood (not recorded which). The source of these receptors is a man between 60 and 75 years old who had recovered from COVID-19.

This chain joins TRBV28 and TRBJ2-5; 7 nucleotides line up with TRBD2. The junction had 13 bases not matched to a gene; V was cut back by 3 bases and J by 3 bases. This CDR3 is 17 amino acids long. Germline V gene sequence: CDR1 MDHEN, CDR2 SYDVKM. The CDR3 DNA reads as TGTGCCAGCAGTTTTGATCTAGCGGAGACAATTAAAGAGACCCAGTACTTC. Its protein is CASSFDLAETIKETQYF.

This chain uses TRBV18 with TRBJ1-2; D is unresolved. The germline V gene encodes CDR1 KGHSH and CDR2 LQKENI. The CDR3 runs 14 residues. The ends were cut back, 2 bases at V and 0 bases at J, with 7 bases in the middle. DNA of the CDR3: TGTGCCAGCTCACCAAACCCAGCTAACTATGGCTACACCTTC. Amino acid sequence: CASSPNPANYGYTF.

This clone was found once. The rearrangement uses TRBV7-9 and TRBJ1-6; possible D gene TRBD1, 5 bases. Germline-derived CDR1 and CDR2 are SEHNR and FQNEAQ (reference sequence). This CDR3 region has 16 residues. Trimming left V 3 bases short and J 5 bases short, with 14 bases between. CDR3 sequence: CASSFLTDSNNSPLHF. DNA of the CDR3: TGTGCCAGCAGCTTTCTGACAGATTCTAATAATTCACCCCTCCACTTT.

This chain uses TRBV7-2 with TRBJ2-1; 13 bases are shared with TRBD2. This CDR3 has 16 residues. In germline, CDR1 is SGHTA, CDR2 FQGNSA. J was trimmed by 6 bases and V by 5 bases; bases with no gene match: 7. The CDR3 DNA reads as TGTGCCAGCAGCCTCTGGACTAGCGGGAGCGGCAATGAGCAGTTCTTC. This codes for CASSLWTSGSGNEQFF.

This clone is a singleton in its sample. The V gene is TRBV5-4, the J gene TRBJ1-4, with TRBD1 as a possible D gene (6 bases). The CDR3 has 17 amino acids. Germline CDR1 SGHNT, CDR2 YYREEE (reference sequence). The V gene lost 0 bases and the J gene lost 6 bases, with 18 bases spanning the gap. The CDR3 region is CASSLAGGPDTYEKLFF. The CDR3 DNA reads as TGTGCCAGCAGCTTGGCCGGGGGGCCGGATACATATGAAAAACTGTTTTTT.

The chain uses TRBV28 and TRBJ2-7, with D tentatively TRBD1 (5 bases). From germline, CDR1 is MDHEN and CDR2 SYDVKM. The CDR3 has 15 amino acids. Trimming left V 5 bases short and J 6 bases short, with 20 bases between. In DNA, the CDR3 is TGTGCCAGCAGTCAGGTGGTAGGGGTAAGGGGCGAGCAGTACTTC. As protein: CASSQVVGVRGEQYF.

The table lists this clone with a few counts. The J gene is TRBJ2-2, the V gene TRBV18; 14 positions match TRBD2. CDR1 KGHSH and CDR2 LQKENI come from the germline V gene. After removal of 3 bases from V and 2 bases from J, the junction contained 5 bases not matched to a gene. The CDR3 spans 18 residues. CDR3 nucleotides: TGTGCCAGCTCACCCAGGACTAGCGGGAGGACTAACACCGGGGAGCTGTTTTTT. Translated, it gives CASSPRTSGRTNTGELFF.

The J gene is TRBJ2-7, the V gene TRBV24-1, with 7 bases aligning to TRBD2. This CDR3 has 16 residues. CDR1 KGHDR and CDR2 SFDVKD come from the germline V gene. The V segment lost 3 bases and the J segment 3 bases; nucleotides outside the gene matches: 10. CDR3 in amino acids: CATSDPKREPVYEQYF. CDR3 DNA sequence: TGTGCCACCAGTGATCCTAAGCGGGAACCCGTCTACGAGCAGTACTTC.

This clone was seen a single time. This rearrangement joins TRBV5-5 to TRBJ2-7; TRBD1 aligns across 11 bases. CDR1 is SGHKS, CDR2 YYEKEE, per germline (reference sequence). The CDR3 is 16 amino acids. With V trimmed by 4 bases and J by 3 bases, 9 bases remained unmatched. The CDR3 reads CASSRGQGAMDYEQYF. The CDR3 coding sequence is TGTGCCAGCAGCCGTGGACAGGGGGCGATGGACTACGAGCAGTACTTC.

The genes are TRBV5-1 and TRBJ2-3; 7 bases are shared with TRBD1. The CDR3 extends over 17 amino acids. V shed 1 base and J 2 bases; nucleotides not matched to a gene: 10. Germline V CDR1 and CDR2: SGHRS, YFSETQ. The CDR3 here is CASSLTLAGGYTDTQYF. The CDR3 DNA is TGCGCCAGCAGCTTGACCCTGGCAGGGGGTTACACAGATACGCAGTATTTT. The entire variable domain, with the rest obtained from reference TRBV5-1 and TRBJ2-3, is as follows: KAGVTQTPRYLIKTRGQQVTLSCSPISGHRSVSWYQQTPGQGLQFLFEYFSETQRNKGNFPGRFSGRQFSNSRSEMNVSTLELGDSALYLCASSLTLAGGYTDTQYFGPGTRLTVL.